These 21 T cell receptor beta chains share one sample of origin, sequenced in a study of blood T cell repertoires in COVID-19. TCRdb's copy holds only in-frame clones and misses some; the assay was immunoSEQ multiplex PCR. This sample yields about 120,000 clones, of which roughly 82% are seen a single time; 9% to 13% belongs to the top ten. The material sequenced was peripheral blood. These receptors were collected from a human donor in a cohort sampled during active COVID-19.

This clone was found once. J is TRBJ2-3 and V is TRBV12-3 or TRBV12-4, with 10 bases that match TRBD2. This CDR3 region has 13 residues. V lost 6 bases to trimming and J lost 8 bases; unmatched junction nucleotides: 5. The CDR3 DNA reads TGTGCCAGCAGGCTAGCGGGGGAGGTTACGCAGTATTTT. The encoded protein is CASRLAGEVTQYF.

The V gene is TRBV6-2 or TRBV6-3, the J gene TRBJ1-4; TRBD1 aligns across 7 bases. Trimming cost V 5 bases and J 7 bases; bases outside gene matches: 10. The CDR3 contains 15 residues. The germline CDR1 and CDR2 sequences are MNHEY and SVGEGT. CDR3 sequence reads: CASSRPGQPGEKLFF. The CDR3 nucleotides read TGTGCCAGCAGTCGACCGGGACAGCCGGGTGAAAAACTGTTTTTT.

This clone was picked up a small number of times. Different DNA sequences within this sample yield the same CDR3. The chain has TRBV6-5 and TRBJ2-7; TRBD1 matches at 8 bases. In germline, CDR1 is MNHEY, CDR2 SVGAGI. CDR3 length: 14 amino acids. V trimming: 0 bases; J trimming: 2 bases; junction bases outside the gene matches: 0. The CDR3 here is CASSYSTGAYEQYF. The CDR3 nucleotides read TGTGCCAGCAGTTACTCGACAGGGGCCTACGAGCAGTACTTC.

J is TRBJ2-1 and V is TRBV15; unclear D gene. There are 16 residues in the CDR3. Trimming pared 0 bases from V and 6 bases from J, leaving 15 bases between. Germline CDR1 is LNHNV and CDR2 is YYDKDF (reference sequence). The CDR3: CATSRDASPPSNEQFF. CDR3 nucleotides: TGTGCCACCAGCAGAGATGCAAGCCCCCCATCCAATGAGCAGTTCTTC. Combining the CDR3 with reference TRBV15 and TRBJ2-1 gives the whole variable domain DAMVIQNPRYQVTQFGKPVTLSCSQTLNHNVMYWYQQKSSQAPKLLFHYYDKDFNNEADTPDNFQSRRPNTSFCFLDIRSPGLGDTAMYLCATSRDASPPSNEQFFGPGTRLTVL.

The V call is TRBV12-2, the J call TRBJ1-1; the table's TRBD1 call for D was not verified on the DNA. TRBV12-2 is reported as a pseudogene. The CDR3 is made up of 15 amino acids. CDR3 in amino acids: CASRLALAKNTEAFF. CDR3 sequence (DNA): TGTGCAAGTCGCTTAGCGCTGGCCAAGAACACTGAAGCTTTCTTT.

This clone was detected only a few times. The chain links TRBV5-1 to TRBJ2-1, with a tentative D call TRBD1 (6 bases). Germline V gene data show CDR1 as SGHRS and CDR2 as YFSETQ. This CDR3 has 16 amino acids. V was trimmed by 0 bases and J by 8 bases, leaving 18 bases between them. This chain's CDR3 is CASSLERDTARHEQFF. As DNA, the CDR3 is TGCGCCAGCAGCTTGGAACGGGACACCGCAAGGCATGAGCAGTTCTTC.

The chain recombines TRBV5-1 with TRBJ2-5, with 11 bases aligning to TRBD1. The CDR3 is 15 amino acids. From germline, CDR1 is SGHRS and CDR2 YFSETQ. Trimming removed 3 bases from V and 5 bases from J; junction bases left unmatched: 6. CDR3 sequence reads: CASSSEDRGRETQYF. CDR3 nucleotide sequence: TGCGCCAGCAGCTCGGAGGACAGGGGGCGCGAGACCCAGTACTTC. The full variable domain, its missing parts supplied by reference TRBV5-1 and TRBJ2-5, is KAGVTQTPRYLIKTRGQQVTLSCSPISGHRSVSWYQQTPGQGLQFLFEYFSETQRNKGNFPGRFSGRQFSNSRSEMNVSTLELGDSALYLCASSSEDRGRETQYFGPGTRLLVL.

This chain uses TRBV5-5 with TRBJ1-4; 9 nucleotides agree with TRBD1. CDR1 and CDR2 from the germline V gene are SGHKS and YYEKEE (reference sequence). With V trimmed by 4 bases and J by 3 bases, 1 base remained unmatched. The CDR3 totals 14 residues. The CDR3 DNA is TGTGCCAGCAGCCGGACAGGGGCTAATGAAAAACTGTTTTTT. It is translated as CASSRTGANEKLFF. The whole variable domain, remainder taken from reference TRBV5-5 and TRBJ1-4, is DAGVTQSPTHLIKTRGQQVTLRCSPISGHKSVSWYQQVLGQGPQFIFQYYEKEERGRGNFPDRFSARQFPNYSSELNVNALLLGDSALYLCASSRTGANEKLFFGSGTQLSVL.

The chain carries TRBV28 and TRBJ2-7; a possible D gene is TRBD2 (5 bases). The CDR3 has 15 amino acids. Germline V CDR1 and CDR2: MDHEN, SYDVKM. Deletions cut 1 base from V and 1 base from J, with 11 bases between. The CDR3 spells CASSLSLGFSYEQYF. In DNA form, the CDR3 reads TGTGCCAGCAGTTTATCACTAGGATTTTCCTACGAGCAGTACTTC.

The V gene is TRBV4-3, the J gene TRBJ2-1, with 9 bases identical to TRBD2. This CDR3 is 15 amino acids long. Germline V gene sequence: CDR1 LGHNA, CDR2 YSLEER. With V trimmed by 4 bases and J by 9 bases, 10 bases remained unmatched. DNA for the CDR3: TGCGCCAGCAGCCTCGGACTAGCGATTCCCGGTGAGCAGTTCTTC. Amino acid sequence: CASSLGLAIPGEQFF.

V is TRBV19 and J is TRBJ1-3; D remains unclear. Trimming took off 4 bases at V and 0 bases at J, with 13 bases between the two ends. The CDR3 length is 16 residues. Germline CDR1 LNHDA, CDR2 SQIVND (reference sequence). The CDR3 spells CASSTLTHYSGNTIYF. DNA of the CDR3: TGTGCCAGTAGTACCCTGACACATTACTCTGGAAACACCATATATTTT. The variable domain in full, completed from reference TRBV19 and TRBJ1-3, reads DGGITQSPKYLFRKEGQNVTLSCEQNLNHDAMYWYRQDPGQGLRLIYYSQIVNDFQKGDIAEGYSVSREKKESFPLTVTSAQKNPTAFYLCASSTLTHYSGNTIYFGEGSWLTVV.

This clone came up once. The chain couples TRBV29-1 to TRBJ1-1, with D perhaps TRBD1 (6 bases). Germline-derived CDR1 and CDR2 are SQVTM and ANQGSEA. This CDR3 contains 13 residues. Trimming stripped 6 bases from V and 4 bases from J, with 15 bases between. DNA of the CDR3: TGCAGCGTCTTGGGGGCGGGAGCCACTGAAGCTTTCTTT. It specifies CSVLGAGATEAFF.

The V call is TRBV6-2 or TRBV6-3, the J call TRBJ1-2, with unresolved D. Trimming cost V 0 bases and J 8 bases, with 13 bases left between them. The CDR3 length is 14 residues. From germline, CDR1 is MNHEY and CDR2 SVGEGT. CDR3 region: CASSYSRGTRGYTF. The CDR3 DNA reads as TGTGCCAGCAGTTACTCGCGGGGAACGCGAGGCTACACCTTC.

V is TRBV6-6 and J is TRBJ2-4; TRBD2 matches at 7 bases. Germline V CDR1 and CDR2: MNHNY, SVGAGI (reference sequence). This CDR3 is 18 amino acids long. V trimming: 5 bases; J trimming: 0 bases; junction bases outside the gene matches: 13. For the CDR3, the DNA is TGTGCCAGCAGTCTCCCAGCCGGGGGGACCTTAGCCAAAAACATTCAGTACTTC. Its protein product is CASSLPAGGTLAKNIQYF.

The chain links TRBV5-5 to TRBJ2-5; possibly TRBD1 for D (6 bases). Trimming stripped 3 bases from V and 4 bases from J, with 10 bases between. The germline V gene encodes CDR1 SGHKS and CDR2 YYEKEE (reference sequence). CDR3 length: 13 amino acids. The CDR3 spells CASSWTERETQYF. The CDR3 coding sequence is TGTGCCAGCAGCTGGACAGAGCGAGAGACCCAGTACTTC.

Only a few counts were recorded for this clone. The CDR3 reads CASSPDRGSSYEQYF. The CDR3 DNA reads as TGTGCCAGTAGCCCGGACAGGGGAAGCTCCTACGAGCAGTACTTC. This chain links TRBV19 with TRBJ2-7; 9 nucleotides agree with TRBD1. This CDR3 has 15 residues. V gave up 6 bases and J gave up 0 bases; unmatched junction bases: 6. CDR1 LNHDA and CDR2 SQIVND come from the germline V gene (reference sequence). The full variable domain, in which reference TRBV19 and TRBJ2-7 provide the parts outside the CDR3, is DGGITQSPKYLFRKEGQNVTLSCEQNLNHDAMYWYRQDPGQGLRLIYYSQIVNDFQKGDIAEGYSVSREKKESFPLTVTSAQKNPTAFYLCASSPDRGSSYEQYFGPGTRLTVT.

The CDR3 reads CASSPPGRAYNEQFF. As DNA, the CDR3 is TGTGCCAGCTCACCACCGGGCAGAGCCTACAATGAGCAGTTCTTC. This rearrangement joins TRBV18 to TRBJ2-1; D remains unclear. The germline V and J ends were trimmed by 0 bases and 2 bases, with 8 bases remaining between them. The V gene's germline CDR1 is KGHSH and CDR2 LQKENI. The length of the CDR3 is 15 residues.

J is TRBJ1-6 and V is TRBV18, with TRBD1 identical over 7 bases. Germline CDR1 is KGHSH and CDR2 is LQKENI. V was pared by 2 bases and J by 6 bases, with 4 bases of the junction left unmatched. This CDR3 region has 15 residues. The CDR3, as DNA: TGTGCCAGCTCACCAGGGACAGTACCTAATTCACCCCTCCACTTT. This translates into CASSPGTVPNSPLHF.

The CDR3 coding sequence is TGTGCCAGCAGCTTAGTACTAACAGGGGTCCATGGCTACACCTTC. Protein product: CASSLVLTGVHGYTF. The chain combines TRBV7-9 with TRBJ1-2; 7 positions match TRBD1. Germline V gene data show CDR1 as SEHNR and CDR2 as FQNEAQ (reference sequence). CDR3 length: 15 residues. Trimming took 1 base from V and 6 from J; bases not matched to a gene: 8.

The V and J genes are TRBV18 and TRBJ2-3; TRBD1 matches at 7 bases. Trimming at V came to 5 bases and at J to 3 bases, leaving 8 bases not matched to a gene. This CDR3 has 15 residues. The germline V gene has CDR1 KGHSH and CDR2 LQKENI. The CDR3 nucleotides are TGTGCCAGCTCATCGACAGGGAGTGGGACAGATACGCAGTATTTT. Its protein product is CASSSTGSGTDTQYF.

The chain links TRBV2 to TRBJ1-1; 7 positions match TRBD1. The germline V gene encodes CDR1 SNHLY and CDR2 FYNNEI. CDR3 size: 14 residues. With V trimmed by 2 bases and J by 5 bases, 5 bases remained unmatched. In DNA form, the CDR3 reads TGTGCCAGCAGTGAAAGGGGGCCGGGGACTGAAGCTTTCTTT. This codes for CASSERGPGTEAFF.